What follows are 4 T cell receptor beta chains derived from one specimen sequenced in a study of blood T cells in healthy people across ages (dated by TCRdb to between 2014 and 2017). The library was made by 5' RACE. A second PCR of about 7 to 12 cycles was performed with a sample-barcoded 5' primer and a J-beta primer mix. TCRdb trimmed public reads at Q25 via fastp, called clones via MiXCR and kept in-frame beta chains. Rows with a matching CDR3 protein are joined into one entry that keeps the most common DNA and genes. The sample table shows approximately 2,000,000 distinct CDR3 sequences, and approximately 39% are seen once. The ten largest clonotypes hold around 23% of the sample. The sample comprised blood. The origin of the receptors is a human donor in good health.

The chain uses TRBV29-1 and TRBJ2-3; D unclear. Trimming took 4 bases from V and 0 from J, leaving 8 bases between them. The CDR3 covers 13 residues. The germline V gene encodes CDR1 SQVTM and CDR2 ANQGSEA. The CDR3 here is CSVVPTSTDTQYF. The CDR3 DNA reads as TGCAGCGTTGTTCCGACTAGCACAGATACGCAGTATTTT.

A few counts support this clonotype. The chain joins TRBV7-2 to TRBJ2-1; no reliable D call. CDR3 size: 15 residues. The germline CDR1 and CDR2 sequences are SGHTA and FQGNSA. V was cut by 5 bases and J by 4 bases, with 15 bases left in between. The CDR3 region is CASSREVWSYNEQFF. CDR3 bases: TGTGCCAGCAGCCGTGAAGTCTGGTCTTACAATGAGCAGTTCTTC.

A remark on this clonotype: At one end, the junction sequence differs from germline, possibly due to a read error. The V gene is TRBV5-5, the J gene TRBJ1-2; tentatively, D is TRBD1 (5 bases). The CDR3 runs 14 residues. From germline, CDR1 is SGHKS and CDR2 YYEKEE (reference sequence). The CDR3 coding sequence is TGTGCCTGCAGCCCTTGGGGGACGGGTTCTGGCTACACCTTC. The encoded protein is CACSPWGTGSGYTF.

The CDR3 region is CASSLEGSSWYNEQYF. The DNA of the CDR3 is TGTGCCAGCAGCTTAGAGGGCAGTAGTTGGTACAATGAGCAGTACTTC. The chain combines TRBV7-2 with TRBJ2-7; D not certain. V lost 1 base and J lost 7, with 20 bases in between. The CDR3 has 16 residues. The V gene's germline CDR1 is SGHTA and CDR2 FQGNSA. Combining the CDR3 with reference TRBV7-2 and TRBJ2-7 gives the whole variable domain GAGVSQSPSNKVTEKGKDVELRCDPISGHTALYWYRQSLGQGLEFLIYFQGNSAPDKSGLPSDRFSAERTGGSVSTLTIQRTQQEDSAVYLCASSLEGSSWYNEQYFGPGTRLTVT.